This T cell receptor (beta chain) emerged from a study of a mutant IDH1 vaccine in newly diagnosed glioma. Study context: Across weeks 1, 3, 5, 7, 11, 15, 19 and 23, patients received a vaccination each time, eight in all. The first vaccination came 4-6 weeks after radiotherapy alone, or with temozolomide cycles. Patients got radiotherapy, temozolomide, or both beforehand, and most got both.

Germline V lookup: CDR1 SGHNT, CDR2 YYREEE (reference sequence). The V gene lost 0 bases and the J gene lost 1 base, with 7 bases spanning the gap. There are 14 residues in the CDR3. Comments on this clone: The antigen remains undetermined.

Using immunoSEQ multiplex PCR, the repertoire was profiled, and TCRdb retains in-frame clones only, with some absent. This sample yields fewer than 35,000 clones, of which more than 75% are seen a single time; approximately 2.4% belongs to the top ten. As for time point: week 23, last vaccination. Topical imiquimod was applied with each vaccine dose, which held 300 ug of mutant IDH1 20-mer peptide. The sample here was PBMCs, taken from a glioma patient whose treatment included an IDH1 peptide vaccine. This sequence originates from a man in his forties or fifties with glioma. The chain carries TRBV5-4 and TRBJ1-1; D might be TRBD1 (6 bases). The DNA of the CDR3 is TGTGCCAGCAGCTTGGGCAGGGGGAACACTGAAGCTTTCTTT. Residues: CASSLGRGNTEAFF.